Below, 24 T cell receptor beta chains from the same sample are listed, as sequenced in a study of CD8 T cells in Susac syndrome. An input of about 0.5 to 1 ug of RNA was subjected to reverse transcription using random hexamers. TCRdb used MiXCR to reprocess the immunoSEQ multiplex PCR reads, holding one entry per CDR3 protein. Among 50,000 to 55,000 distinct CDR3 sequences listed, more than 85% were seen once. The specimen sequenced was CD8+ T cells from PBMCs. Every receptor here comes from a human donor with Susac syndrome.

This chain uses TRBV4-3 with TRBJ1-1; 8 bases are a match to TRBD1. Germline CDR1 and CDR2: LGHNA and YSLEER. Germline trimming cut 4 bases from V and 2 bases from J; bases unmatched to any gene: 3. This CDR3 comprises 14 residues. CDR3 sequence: CASSPGTGNTEAFF. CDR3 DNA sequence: TGCGCCAGCAGCCCCGGGACAGGCAACACTGAAGCTTTCTTT.

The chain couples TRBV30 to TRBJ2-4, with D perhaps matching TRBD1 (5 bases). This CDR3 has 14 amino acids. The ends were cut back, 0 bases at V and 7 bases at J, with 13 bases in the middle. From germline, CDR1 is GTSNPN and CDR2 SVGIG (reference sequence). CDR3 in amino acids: CAWSVHAGWNIQYF. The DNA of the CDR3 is TGTGCCTGGAGTGTCCATGCAGGGTGGAACATTCAGTACTTC.

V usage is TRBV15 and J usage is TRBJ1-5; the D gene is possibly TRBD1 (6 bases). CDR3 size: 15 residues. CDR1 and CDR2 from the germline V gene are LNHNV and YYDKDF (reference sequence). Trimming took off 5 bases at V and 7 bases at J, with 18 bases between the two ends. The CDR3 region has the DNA TGTGCCACCAGCCAGCAGCGGCAGGGGCGCCAGCCCCAGCATTTT. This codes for CATSQQRQGRQPQHF. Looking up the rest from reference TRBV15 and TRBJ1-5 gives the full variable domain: DAMVIQNPRYQVTQFGKPVTLSCSQTLNHNVMYWYQQKSSQAPKLLFHYYDKDFNNEADTPDNFQSRRPNTSFCFLDIRSPGLGDTAMYLCATSQQRQGRQPQHFGDGTRLSIL.

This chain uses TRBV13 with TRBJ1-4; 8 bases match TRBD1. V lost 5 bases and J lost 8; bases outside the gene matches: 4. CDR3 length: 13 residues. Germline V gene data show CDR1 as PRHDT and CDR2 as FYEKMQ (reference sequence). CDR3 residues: CASSPGTGEKLFF. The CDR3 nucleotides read TGTGCCAGCAGCCCGGGGACAGGAGAAAAACTGTTTTTT.

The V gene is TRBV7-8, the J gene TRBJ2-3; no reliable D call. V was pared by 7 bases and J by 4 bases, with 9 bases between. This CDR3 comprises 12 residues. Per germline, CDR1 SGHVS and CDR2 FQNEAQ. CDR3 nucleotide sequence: TGTGCCAGCACATCAAAGCCAGATACGCAGTATTTT. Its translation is CASTSKPDTQYF.

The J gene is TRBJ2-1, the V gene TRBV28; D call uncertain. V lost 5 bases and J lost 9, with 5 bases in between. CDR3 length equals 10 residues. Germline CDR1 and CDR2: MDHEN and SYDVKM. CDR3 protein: CASSHREQFF. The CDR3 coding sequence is TGTGCCAGCAGTCATCGTGAGCAGTTCTTC.

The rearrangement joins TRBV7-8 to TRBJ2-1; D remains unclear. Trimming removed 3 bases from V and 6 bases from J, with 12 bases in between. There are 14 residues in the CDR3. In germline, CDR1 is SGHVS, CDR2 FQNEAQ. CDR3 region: CASSLGGNLNEQFF. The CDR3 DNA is TGTGCCAGCAGCTTGGGCGGAAACCTCAATGAGCAGTTCTTC.

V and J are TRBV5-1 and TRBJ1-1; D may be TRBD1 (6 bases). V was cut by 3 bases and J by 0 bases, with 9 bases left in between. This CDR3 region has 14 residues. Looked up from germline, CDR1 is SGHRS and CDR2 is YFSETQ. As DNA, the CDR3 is TGCGCCAGCAGCTCCGGGACATTGAACACTGAAGCTTTCTTT. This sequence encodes CASSSGTLNTEAFF.

The CDR3 loop is CASPTSGADEQFF. The CDR3 DNA reads as TGTGCCAGCCCGACTAGCGGGGCCGATGAGCAGTTCTTC. The chain joins TRBV2 to TRBJ2-1, with 11 nucleotides matching TRBD2. Losses at the gene ends were 8 bases for V and 8 bases for J; bases not matched to a gene: 5. The germline CDR1 and CDR2 sequences are SNHLY and FYNNEI. This CDR3 spans 13 amino acids.

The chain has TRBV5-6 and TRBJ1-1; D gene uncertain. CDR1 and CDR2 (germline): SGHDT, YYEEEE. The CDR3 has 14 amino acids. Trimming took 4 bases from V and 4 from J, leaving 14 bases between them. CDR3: CASSHTWGITEAFF. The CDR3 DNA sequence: TGTGCCAGCAGCCATACCTGGGGAATCACTGAAGCTTTCTTT.

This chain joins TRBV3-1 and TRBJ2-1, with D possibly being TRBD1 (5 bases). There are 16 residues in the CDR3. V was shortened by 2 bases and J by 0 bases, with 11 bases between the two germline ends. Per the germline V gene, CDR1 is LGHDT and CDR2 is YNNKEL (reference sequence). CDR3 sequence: CASSQPQGPSYNEQFF. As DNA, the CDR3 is TGTGCCAGCAGCCAACCGCAGGGTCCCTCCTACAATGAGCAGTTCTTC.

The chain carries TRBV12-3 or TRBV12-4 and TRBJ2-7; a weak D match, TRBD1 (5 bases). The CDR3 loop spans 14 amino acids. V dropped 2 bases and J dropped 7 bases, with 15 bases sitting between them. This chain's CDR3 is CASSLLGRVGEQYF. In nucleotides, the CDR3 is TGTGCCAGCAGTTTACTCGGCAGGGTGGGGGAGCAGTACTTC.

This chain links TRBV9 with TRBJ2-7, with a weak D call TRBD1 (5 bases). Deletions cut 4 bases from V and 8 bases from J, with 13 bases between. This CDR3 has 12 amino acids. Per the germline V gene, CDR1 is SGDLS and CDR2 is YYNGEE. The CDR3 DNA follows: TGTGCCAGCAGCCCGGCTCAGGGAAAGCAGTACTTC. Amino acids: CASSPAQGKQYF.

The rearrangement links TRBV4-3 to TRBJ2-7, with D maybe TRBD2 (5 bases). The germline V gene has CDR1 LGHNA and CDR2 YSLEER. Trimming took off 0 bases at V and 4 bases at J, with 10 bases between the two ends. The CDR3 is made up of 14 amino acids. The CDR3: CASSQEGDDYEQYF. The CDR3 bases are TGCGCCAGCAGCCAAGAGGGAGATGATTACGAGCAGTACTTC.

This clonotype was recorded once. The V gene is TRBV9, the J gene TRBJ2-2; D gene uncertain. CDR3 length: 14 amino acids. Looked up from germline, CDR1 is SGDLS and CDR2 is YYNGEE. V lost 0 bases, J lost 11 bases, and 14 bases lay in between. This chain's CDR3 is CASSVGPAGPELFF. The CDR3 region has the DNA TGTGCCAGCAGCGTAGGTCCGGCAGGACCCGAGCTGTTTTTT.

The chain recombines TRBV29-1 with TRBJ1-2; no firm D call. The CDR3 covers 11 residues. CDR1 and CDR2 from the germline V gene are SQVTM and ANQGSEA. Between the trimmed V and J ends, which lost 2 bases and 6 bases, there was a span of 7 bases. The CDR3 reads CSVEFGDGYTF. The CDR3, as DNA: TGCAGCGTTGAATTCGGGGATGGCTACACCTTC.

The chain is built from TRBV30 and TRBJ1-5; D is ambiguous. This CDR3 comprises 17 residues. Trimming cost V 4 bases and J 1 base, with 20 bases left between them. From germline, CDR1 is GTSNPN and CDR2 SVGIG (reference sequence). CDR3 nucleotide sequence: TGTGCCTGGATTTCAATCGCCGGGCCGACGAGCAATCAGCCCCAGCATTTT. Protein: CAWISIAGPTSNQPQHF.

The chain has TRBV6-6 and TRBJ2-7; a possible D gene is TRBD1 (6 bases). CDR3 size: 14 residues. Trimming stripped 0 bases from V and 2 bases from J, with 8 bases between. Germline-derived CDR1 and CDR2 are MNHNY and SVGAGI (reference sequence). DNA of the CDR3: TGTGCCAGCAGTTACTCGAGGACAGCCTACGAGCAGTACTTC. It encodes CASSYSRTAYEQYF.

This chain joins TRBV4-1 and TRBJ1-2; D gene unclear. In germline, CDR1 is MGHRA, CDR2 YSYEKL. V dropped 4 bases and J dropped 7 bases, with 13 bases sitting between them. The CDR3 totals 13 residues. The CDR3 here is CASSLGVVSGYTF. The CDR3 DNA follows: TGCGCCAGCAGCCTCGGGGTGGTGTCTGGCTACACCTTC.

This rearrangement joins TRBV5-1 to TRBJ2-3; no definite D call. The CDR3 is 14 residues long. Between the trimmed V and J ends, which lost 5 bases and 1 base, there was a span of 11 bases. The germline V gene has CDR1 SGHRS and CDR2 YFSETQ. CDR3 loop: CASSGDSGTDTQYF. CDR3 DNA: TGCGCCAGCAGTGGCGATTCGGGCACAGATACGCAGTATTTT. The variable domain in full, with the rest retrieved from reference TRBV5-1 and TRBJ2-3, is KAGVTQTPRYLIKTRGQQVTLSCSPISGHRSVSWYQQTPGQGLQFLFEYFSETQRNKGNFPGRFSGRQFSNSRSEMNVSTLELGDSALYLCASSGDSGTDTQYFGPGTRLTVL.

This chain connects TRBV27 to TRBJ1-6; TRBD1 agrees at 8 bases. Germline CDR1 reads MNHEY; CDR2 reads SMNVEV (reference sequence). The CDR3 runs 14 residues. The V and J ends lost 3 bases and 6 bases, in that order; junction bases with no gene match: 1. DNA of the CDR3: TGTGCCAGCAGTTTCCAGGGGGCTAATTCACCCCTCCACTTT. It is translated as CASSFQGANSPLHF.

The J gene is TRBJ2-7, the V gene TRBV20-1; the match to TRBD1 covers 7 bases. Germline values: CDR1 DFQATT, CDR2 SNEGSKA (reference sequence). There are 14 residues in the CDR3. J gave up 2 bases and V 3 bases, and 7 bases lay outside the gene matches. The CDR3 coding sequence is TGCAGTGCTAGGATAAGGACAGGTCCCTACGAGCAGTACTTC. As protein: CSARIRTGPYEQYF.

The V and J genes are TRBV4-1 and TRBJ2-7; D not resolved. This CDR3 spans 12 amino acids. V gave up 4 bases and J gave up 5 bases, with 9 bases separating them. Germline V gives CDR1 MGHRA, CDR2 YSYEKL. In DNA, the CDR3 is TGCGCCAGCAGCCTACACAGCCACGAGCAGTACTTC. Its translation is CASSLHSHEQYF.

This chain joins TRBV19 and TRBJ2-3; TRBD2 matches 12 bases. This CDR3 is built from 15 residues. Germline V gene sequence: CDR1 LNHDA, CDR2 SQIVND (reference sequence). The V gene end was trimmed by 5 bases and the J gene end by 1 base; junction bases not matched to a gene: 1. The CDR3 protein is CASSWTSGGTDTQYF. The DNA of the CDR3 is TGTGCCAGTAGTTGGACTAGCGGGGGCACAGATACGCAGTATTTT.